Presented here are 14 T cell receptor beta chains from one specimen sequenced in a study of control samples from healthy donors and cancer patients. The protocol was immunoSEQ multiplex PCR, while the TCRdb copy is restricted to in-frame clones and leaves out a portion. The repertoire holds 40,000 to 55,000 clones, around 75% seen once, with about 15% in the top ten. The sequencing input was formalin-fixed, paraffin-embedded tissue. The receptors originated from a male donor with melanoma.

The V and J genes are TRBV19 and TRBJ1-4, with D possibly being TRBD1 (6 bases). The CDR3 loop spans 16 amino acids. Germline CDR1 reads LNHDA; CDR2 reads SQIVND (reference sequence). The V end was cut by 2 bases, the J end by 8 bases, with 18 bases between. Written as DNA, the CDR3 is TGTGCCAGTAGTATACCGGGGGGGGGCACGCGAGAAAAACTGTTTTTT. Residues: CASSIPGGGTREKLFF.

This chain uses TRBV30 with TRBJ1-5, with D unresolved. Trimming took off 2 bases at V and 1 base at J, with 12 bases between the two ends. Germline V gene data show CDR1 as GTSNPN and CDR2 as SVGIG (reference sequence). The CDR3 contains 15 residues. CDR3 sequence: CAWSKDRGSNQPQHF. The CDR3 bases are TGTGCCTGGAGTAAAGACCGAGGCAGCAATCAGCCCCAGCATTTT.

This clone was counted a few times. The CDR3 nucleotides read TGTGCCAGCAGCTTGACAGCGACCCGGGGTCAGCCCCAGCATTTT. Amino acid sequence: CASSLTATRGQPQHF. V gene TRBV27 combines with J gene TRBJ1-5; possible D gene TRBD1, 5 bases. The V end was cut by 6 bases, the J end by 6 bases, with 18 bases between. The CDR3 has 15 residues. The germline V gene has CDR1 MNHEY and CDR2 SMNVEV (reference sequence).

About this clone itself: One end of the junction is discordant with germline, which a read error may explain. This sequence joins TRBV29-1 and TRBJ2-7, with a weak D call TRBD1 (5 bases). The CDR3 consists of 16 residues. Per germline, CDR1 SQVTM and CDR2 ANQGSEA. This CDR3 is CSIEGFPNRIGDEQYF. For the CDR3, the DNA is TGCAGCATTGAAGGCTTTCCGAACAGGATAGGCGACGAGCAGTACTTC.

Notes on this clone: The junction shows a germline mismatch at one end, possibly a read error. V and J are TRBV5-8 and TRBJ2-7; D is ambiguous. The CDR3 contains 13 residues. Germline CDR1 and CDR2: SGHTS and YDEGEE. CDR3 region: CASSLADRAARKF. The CDR3 coding sequence is TGTGCCAGCAGCTTGGCCGATCGGGCCGCGAGGAAGTTC.

This chain joins TRBV5-1 and TRBJ1-4, with a tentative D call TRBD1 (5 bases). The CDR3 is 18 residues long. Between the trimmed V and J ends, which lost 4 bases and 0 bases, there was a span of 19 bases. The germline gives CDR1 SGHRS, CDR2 YFSETQ. CDR3 in amino acids: CASSPGRERQTTNEKLFF. CDR3 in DNA: TGCGCCAGCAGCCCGGGGAGGGAACGACAGACAACTAATGAAAAACTGTTTTTT. Filled out from reference TRBV5-1 and TRBJ1-4, the complete variable domain reads KAGVTQTPRYLIKTRGQQVTLSCSPISGHRSVSWYQQTPGQGLQFLFEYFSETQRNKGNFPGRFSGRQFSNSRSEMNVSTLELGDSALYLCASSPGRERQTTNEKLFFGSGTQLSVL.

The chain recombines TRBV29-1 with TRBJ1-2; no firm D call. This CDR3 is built from 12 residues. CDR1 and CDR2 from the germline V gene are SQVTM and ANQGSEA. V shed 6 bases and J shed 4 bases, with 12 bases lying between them. The DNA for the CDR3 is TGCAGCGTGACGGCCGGACTCTATGGCTACACCTTC. This translates into CSVTAGLYGYTF.

The chain is built from TRBV28 and TRBJ2-7; D might be TRBD2 (5 bases). This CDR3 is 14 amino acids long. In germline, CDR1 is MDHEN, CDR2 SYDVKM. Trimming took off 7 bases at V and 3 bases at J, with 16 bases between the two ends. The CDR3 spells CASTQRGTDYEQYF. For the CDR3, the DNA is TGTGCCAGCACCCAACGGGGTACCGACTACGAGCAGTACTTC. Based on the CDR3 plus reference TRBV28 and TRBJ2-7, the full variable domain is DVKVTQSSRYLVKRTGEKVFLECVQDMDHENMFWYRQDPGLGLRLIYFSYDVKMKEKGDIPEGYSVSREKKERFSLILESASTNQTSMYLCASTQRGTDYEQYFGPGTRLTVT.

V and J are TRBV7-2 and TRBJ2-5; possibly TRBD2 for D (6 bases). The V end lost 5 bases, the J end lost 4 bases, and 14 bases lay between the germline ends. Germline CDR1 reads SGHTA; CDR2 reads FQGNSA. The CDR3 has 14 residues. This chain's CDR3 is CASSPYPGVETQYF. The CDR3 DNA reads TGTGCCAGCAGCCCCTACCCGGGGGTAGAGACCCAGTACTTC.

The chain is built from TRBV3-1 (or the pseudogene TRBV3-2) and TRBJ2-2, with 8 positions matching TRBD1. The CDR3 spans 15 residues. Looked up from germline, CDR1 is LGHDT and CDR2 is YNNKEL (reference sequence). V shed 4 bases, J shed 4 bases, and the junction held 5 bases outside the gene matches. The DNA for the CDR3 is TGTGCCAGCAGCCTTCAGGGGGCCAGCACCGGGGAGCTGTTTTTT. Translating gives CASSLQGASTGELFF.

The chain recombines TRBV14 with TRBJ2-1, with 11 bases fitting TRBD1. CDR1 is SGHDN, CDR2 FVKESK, per germline. The V and J ends lost 0 bases and 15 bases, in that order; junction bases with no gene match: 4. The CDR3 runs 13 residues. DNA for the CDR3: TGTGCCAGCAGCCAAGACCGGGACAGGGGGTGGTTCTTC. Its translation: CASSQDRDRGWFF.

This clone has a handful of counts. The J gene is TRBJ1-2, the V gene TRBV27, with 10 positions matching TRBD1. With V trimmed by 5 bases and J by 7 bases, 10 bases remained unmatched. The CDR3 is made up of 15 amino acids. Germline loops: CDR1 MNHEY, CDR2 SMNVEV (reference sequence). CDR3 sequence (DNA): TGTGCCAGCAGTCCCTCGACAGGGGGCGCGTTTGGCTACACCTTC. The encoded protein is CASSPSTGGAFGYTF.

The chain has TRBV4-2 and TRBJ1-4; TRBD1 is a possible D gene (6 bases). The germline CDR1 and CDR2 sequences are LGHNA and YNFKEQ. The CDR3 is 16 residues long. V was shortened by 0 bases and J by 5 bases, with 13 bases between the two germline ends. The CDR3 DNA is TGTGCCAGCAGCCAAGATGCCCAGGGGAGGAATGAAAAACTGTTTTTT. This translates into CASSQDAQGRNEKLFF.

V gene TRBV9 combines with J gene TRBJ1-2; no reliable D call. The CDR3 sequence is 11 residues long. Trimming stripped 7 bases from V and 6 bases from J, with 10 bases between. CDR1 and CDR2 (germline): SGDLS, YYNGEE. The CDR3 region has the DNA TGTGCCAGCGCTGTATTGGATGGCTACACCTTC. Protein: CASAVLDGYTF.